This T cell receptor beta chain was profiled in a study of blood T cell repertoires in COVID-19. Study in general: Specimens from acute and convalescent COVID-19 originated in the United States, Italy and Spain. T cells, B-cell-depleted T cells, or PBMCs provided the cDNA or gDNA that served as material.

In the original workflow: For nucleated cells, counts were estimated from reference gene primer amplification. Profiled with immunoSEQ multiplex PCR; TCRdb holds only in-frame clones, not every one. Clonal size and the V and J genes are those of that table, whereas D and trimming came from the DNA. The data contain approximately 210,000 clones, 80% to 85% of them singletons. This clone has just a few counts. The CDR3 sequence is 15 residues long. V shed 3 bases, J shed 7 bases, and the junction held 6 bases outside the gene matches. In germline, CDR1 is KGHSH, CDR2 LQKENI. This TCR derives from a human donor in a cohort sampled during active COVID-19. Sequencing was carried out using peripheral blood. This chain connects TRBV18 to TRBJ1-5, with 10 bases identical to TRBD1. The CDR3 sequence: CASSPGTGAKQPQHF. CDR3 sequence (DNA): TGTGCCAGCTCACCCGGGACAGGGGCAAAACAGCCCCAGCATTTT. The full variable domain, completed using reference TRBV18 and TRBJ1-5, is NAGVMQNPRHLVRRRGQEARLRCSPMKGHSHVYWYRQLPEEGLKFMVYLQKENIIDESGMPKERFSAEFPKEGPSILRIQQVVRGDSAAYFCASSPGTGAKQPQHFGDGTRLSIL.